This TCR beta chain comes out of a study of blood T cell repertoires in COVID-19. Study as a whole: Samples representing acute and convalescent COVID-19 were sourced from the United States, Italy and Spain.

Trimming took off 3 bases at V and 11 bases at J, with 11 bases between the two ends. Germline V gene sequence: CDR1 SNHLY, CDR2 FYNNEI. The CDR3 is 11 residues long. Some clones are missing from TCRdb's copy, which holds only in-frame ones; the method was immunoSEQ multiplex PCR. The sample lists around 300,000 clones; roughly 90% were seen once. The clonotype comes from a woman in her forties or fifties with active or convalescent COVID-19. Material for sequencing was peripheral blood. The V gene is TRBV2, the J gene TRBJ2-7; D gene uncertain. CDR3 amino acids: CASSEGVGKYF. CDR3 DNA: TGTGCCAGCAGTGAGGGCGTCGGAAAGTACTTC.